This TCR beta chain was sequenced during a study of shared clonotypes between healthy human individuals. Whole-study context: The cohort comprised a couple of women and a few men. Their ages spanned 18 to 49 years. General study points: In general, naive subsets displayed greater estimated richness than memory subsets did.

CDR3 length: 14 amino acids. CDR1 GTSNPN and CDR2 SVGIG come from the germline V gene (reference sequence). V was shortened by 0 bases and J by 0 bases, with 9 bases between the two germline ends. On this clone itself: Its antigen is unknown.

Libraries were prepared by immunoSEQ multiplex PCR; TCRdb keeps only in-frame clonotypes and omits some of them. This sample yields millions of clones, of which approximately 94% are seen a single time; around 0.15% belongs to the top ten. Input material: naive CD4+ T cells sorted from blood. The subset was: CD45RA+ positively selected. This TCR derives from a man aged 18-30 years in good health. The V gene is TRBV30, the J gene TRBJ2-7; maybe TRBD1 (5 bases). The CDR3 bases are TGTGCCTGGAGTGTTAAAGGGGTCTCCTACGAGCAGTACTTC. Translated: CAWSVKGVSYEQYF.